This T cell receptor beta chain came from a study of T cell changes during pregnancy in multiple sclerosis. Germline CDR1 is GTSNPN and CDR2 is SVGIG (reference sequence). This CDR3 comprises 15 residues. Trimming took 3 bases from V and 2 from J, leaving 17 bases between them. Clones were sequenced by immunoSEQ multiplex PCR, and TCRdb holds only the in-frame ones, with some missing. The table records tens of thousands of clones, about 92% of them present only once. This chain connects TRBV30 to TRBJ2-7, with D maybe TRBD1 (5 bases). This TCR was sampled from a female donor with multiple sclerosis, enrolled in a pregnancy study. Source: CD8+ T cells from peripheral blood mononuclear cells, taken in the first trimester of pregnancy. CDR3 sequence (DNA): TGTGCCTGGAGCCCGGTGGACACCCTTACCTACGAGCAGTACTTC. The encoded protein is CAWSPVDTLTYEQYF.